Given below is one T cell receptor (beta chain) in context. The data belong to a study of blood T cell repertoires in COVID-19. Assay: immunoSEQ multiplex PCR; the TCRdb copy retains only in-frame clones and omits some. Here the sample spans approximately 250,000 clones, around nine tenths being singletons. Sequences were obtained from peripheral blood. The clonotype was recovered from a man aged 30 to 39 with active or convalescent COVID-19.

This chain's CDR3 is CSADRGGTDTQYF. DNA for the CDR3: TGCAGCGCTGACAGGGGTGGCACAGATACGCAGTATTTT. This chain links TRBV29-1 with TRBJ2-3; the match to TRBD1 covers 8 bases. The J segment lost 1 base and the V segment lost 7 bases, leaving 4 bases of the junction unmatched. Per germline, CDR1 SQVTM and CDR2 ANQGSEA. The CDR3 is 13 amino acids.